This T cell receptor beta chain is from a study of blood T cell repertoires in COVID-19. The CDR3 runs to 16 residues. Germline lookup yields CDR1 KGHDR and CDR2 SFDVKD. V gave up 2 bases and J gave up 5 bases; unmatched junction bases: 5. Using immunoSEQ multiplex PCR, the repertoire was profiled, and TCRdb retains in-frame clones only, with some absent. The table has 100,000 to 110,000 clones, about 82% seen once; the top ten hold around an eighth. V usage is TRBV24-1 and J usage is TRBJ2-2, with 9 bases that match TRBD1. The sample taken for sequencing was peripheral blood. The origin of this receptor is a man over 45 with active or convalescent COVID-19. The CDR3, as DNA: TGTGCCACCAGTGATTCCGGGACAGGGTTGACCGGGGAGCTGTTTTTT. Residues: CATSDSGTGLTGELFF.